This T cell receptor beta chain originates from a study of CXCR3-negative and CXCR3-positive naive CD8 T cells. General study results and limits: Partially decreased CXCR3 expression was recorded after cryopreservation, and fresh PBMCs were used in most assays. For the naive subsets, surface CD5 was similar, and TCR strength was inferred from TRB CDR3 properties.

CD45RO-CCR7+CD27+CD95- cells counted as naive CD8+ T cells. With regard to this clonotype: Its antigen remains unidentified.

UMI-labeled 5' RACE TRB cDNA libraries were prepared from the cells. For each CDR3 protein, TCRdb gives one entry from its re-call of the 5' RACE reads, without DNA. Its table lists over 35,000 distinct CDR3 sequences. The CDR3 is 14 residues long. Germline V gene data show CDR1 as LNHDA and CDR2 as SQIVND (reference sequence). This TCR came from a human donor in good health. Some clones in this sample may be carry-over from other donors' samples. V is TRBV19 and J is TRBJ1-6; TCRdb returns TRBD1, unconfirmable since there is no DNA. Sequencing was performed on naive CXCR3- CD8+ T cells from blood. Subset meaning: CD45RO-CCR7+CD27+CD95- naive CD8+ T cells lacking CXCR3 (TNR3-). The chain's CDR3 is CASSPTGPYSPLHF. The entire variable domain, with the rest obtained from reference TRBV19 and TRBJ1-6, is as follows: DGGITQSPKYLFRKEGQNVTLSCEQNLNHDAMYWYRQDPGQGLRLIYYSQIVNDFQKGDIAEGYSVSREKKESFPLTVTSAQKNPTAFYLCASSPTGPYSPLHFGNGTRLTVT.